This is a list of T cell receptor beta chains from one sample in a study of blood T cell repertoires in COVID-19. TCRdb's table, derived via immunoSEQ multiplex PCR, lists solely in-frame clones and lacks some. This sample has under 200,000 clones, with around 84% found just once. Sample: peripheral blood. The receptor source for this set is a woman between 65 and 79 years old with COVID-19, enrolled during active disease. Each CDR3 is given with its conserved first and last residue. D genes are given only for firm matches. Where a row states a size, it is once, few, many or the class of an expanded clone; other rows omit it.

size | J | D | V | CDR3 | DNA
NA | TRBJ2-5 | NA | TRBV6-5 | CASKTGSKTQYF | TGTGCCAGCAAGACAGGTTCGAAGACCCAGTACTTC
NA | TRBJ2-3 | TRBD1 | TRBV6-4 | CASSVQGASTDTQYF | TGTGCCAGCAGTGTACAGGGGGCCTCTACAGATACGCAGTATTTT
few | TRBJ1-2 | NA | TRBV5-4 | CASSPPGGSSGYTF | TGTGCCAGCAGCCCCCCAGGAGGGAGTAGCGGCTACACCTTC
NA | TRBJ1-1 | NA | TRBV6-5 | CASSLRGYTEAFF | TGTGCCAGCAGTCTGCGGGGTTACACTGAAGCTTTCTTT
once | TRBJ2-3 | NA | TRBV7-2 | CASSLGVSTDTQYF | TGTGCCAGCAGCTTAGGCGTGAGCACAGATACGCAGTATTTT
NA | TRBJ1-3 | NA | TRBV7-8 | CASSLNPFGVPLRDTIYF | TGTGCCAGCAGCTTAAACCCTTTCGGAGTTCCCTTGAGGGACACCATATATTTT
NA | TRBJ2-1 | TRBD2 | TRBV28 | CASSLASGGIREQFF | TGTGCCAGCAGTTTGGCGAGCGGGGGGATCAGGGAGCAGTTCTTC
few | TRBJ2-1 | NA | TRBV10-3 | CAISESSTLNNEQFF | TGTGCCATCAGTGAGTCGAGTACCCTTAACAATGAGCAGTTCTTC
NA | TRBJ2-2 | NA | TRBV11-2 | CASSLEVRGATGELFF | TGTGCCAGCAGCTTAGAAGTTCGGGGGGCCACCGGGGAGCTGTTTTTT
NA | TRBJ2-7 | NA | TRBV28 | CASSLLGAATGSYEQYF | TGTGCCAGCAGTTTATTAGGGGCCGCCACAGGTTCCTACGAGCAGTACTTC
few | TRBJ1-1 | NA | TRBV10-2 | CASSPEANTEAFF | TGCGCCAGCAGTCCTGAGGCGAACACTGAAGCTTTCTTT
NA | TRBJ2-5 | NA | TRBV18 | CASSPEVLETQYF | TGTGCCAGCTCACCGGAGGTTTTGGAGACCCAGTACTTC
NA | TRBJ2-5 | TRBD2 | TRBV11-2 | CASSLARGDLETQYF | TGTGCCAGCAGCTTAGCGCGGGGGGATTTAGAGACCCAGTACTTC
NA | TRBJ1-6 | TRBD1 | TRBV2 | CASGDSQGIRSPLHF | TGTGCCAGCGGAGACTCACAGGGGATTAGATCACCCCTCCACTTT
few | TRBJ2-1 | NA | TRBV28 | CASSLYPGTYNEQFF | TGTGCCAGCAGTTTATATCCCGGGACCTACAATGAGCAGTTCTTC
NA | TRBJ1-5 | NA | TRBV5-6 | CASSTGVNQPQHF | TGTGCCAGCAGCACAGGCGTAAATCAGCCCCAGCATTTT
NA | TRBJ2-1 | NA | TRBV28 | CASSFSRRTVSYNEQFF | TGTGCCAGCAGTTTCTCGCGGAGGACAGTTTCCTACAATGAGCAGTTCTTC
NA | TRBJ2-7 | TRBD1 | TRBV6-5 | CATNRGAYEQYF | TGTGCCACCAACAGGGGGGCTTACGAGCAGTACTTC
NA | TRBJ1-6 | TRBD1 | TRBV6-5 | CASSPTGGHNSPLHF | TGTGCCAGCAGCCCGACAGGGGGCCATAATTCACCCCTCCACTTT
NA | TRBJ2-7 | TRBD1 | TRBV5-4 | CASSLVGQPLEQYF | TGTGCCAGCAGCTTGGTGGGACAGCCTCTCGAGCAGTACTTC
NA | TRBJ2-7 | NA | TRBV11-2 | CASSPTAYEQYF | TGTGCCAGCAGCCCCACTGCTTACGAGCAGTACTTC
NA | TRBJ2-7 | TRBD1 | TRBV6-6 | CASSYQGVSYEQYF | TGTGCCAGCAGTTACCAGGGGGTTTCCTACGAGCAGTACTTC
NA | TRBJ1-5 | NA | TRBV28 | CATSSPHQGQPQHF | TGTGCCACCAGCTCCCCCCACCAGGGTCAGCCCCAGCATTTT
NA | TRBJ2-7 | TRBD2 | TRBV3-1/TRBV3-2 | CASSFLAGGGGEQYF | TGTGCCAGCAGCTTTTTAGCGGGAGGGGGAGGAGAGCAGTACTTC
NA | TRBJ2-3 | NA | TRBV11-1 | CASSSGGSGDTQYF | TGTGCCAGCAGCTCAGGGGGGTCGGGTGATACGCAGTATTTT
NA | TRBJ2-7 | NA | TRBV19 | CASSEKETWAYEQYF | TGTGCCAGTAGTGAGAAGGAGACTTGGGCCTACGAGCAGTACTTC
NA | TRBJ1-1 | TRBD1 | TRBV10-3 | CAIKSGTGEGEAFF | TGTGCCATCAAATCCGGGACAGGGGAGGGGGAAGCTTTCTTT
few | TRBJ2-5 | TRBD1 | TRBV28 | CASSPRTGVETQYF | TGTGCCAGCAGTCCTCGTACAGGGGTGGAGACCCAGTACTTC
once | TRBJ2-1 | TRBD1 | TRBV27 | CASSPYSGTGYNEQFF | TGTGCCAGCAGTCCGTACTCCGGGACAGGTTATAATGAGCAGTTCTTC
once | TRBJ2-3 | TRBD2 | TRBV6-1 | CASSASSGRGTDTQYF | TGTGCCAGCAGTGCCTCTAGCGGGAGAGGGACAGATACGCAGTATTTT
NA | TRBJ2-7 | TRBD1 | TRBV5-5 | CASSSRDRGYF | TGTGCCAGCAGCTCCCGGGACAGGGGGTACTTC
NA | TRBJ1-1 | TRBD1 | TRBV27 | CASSTRTGGSEAFF | TGTGCCAGCAGTACCAGGACAGGGGGCAGTGAAGCTTTCTTT
NA | TRBJ2-5 | NA | TRBV29-1 | CSIAFTSRNAETQYF | TGCAGCATTGCCTTCACTAGCCGGAACGCAGAGACCCAGTACTTC
NA | TRBJ1-2 | TRBD1 | TRBV18 | CASSTGNRHGYTF | TGTGCCAGCTCGACAGGGAATAGGCATGGCTACACCTTC
NA | TRBJ1-2 | NA | TRBV27 | CASARGAPYYGYTF | TGTGCCAGCGCCCGCGGGGCCCCGTACTATGGCTACACCTTC
NA | TRBJ2-3 | NA | TRBV24-1 | CATSVASTDTQYF | TGTGCCACCAGCGTAGCTAGCACAGATACGCAGTATTTT
NA | TRBJ2-3 | NA | TRBV6-5 | CASSSSFRSEDTQYF | TGTGCCAGCAGTTCTAGCTTTAGGAGTGAGGATACGCAGTATTTT
NA | TRBJ1-4 | NA | TRBV2 | CASRSSLLNEKLFF | TGTGCCAGCAGGTCGTCCCTCCTTAATGAAAAACTGTTTTTT
once | TRBJ2-1 | NA | TRBV5-1 | CASRPPSRRSEQFF | TGCGCCAGCAGGCCCCCTTCCCGCCGGAGTGAGCAGTTCTTC
NA | TRBJ2-1 | TRBD2 | TRBV4-2 | CASSQDFGTSGRAGEQFF | TGTGCCAGCAGCCAAGATTTCGGGACTAGCGGGAGGGCCGGTGAGCAGTTCTTC